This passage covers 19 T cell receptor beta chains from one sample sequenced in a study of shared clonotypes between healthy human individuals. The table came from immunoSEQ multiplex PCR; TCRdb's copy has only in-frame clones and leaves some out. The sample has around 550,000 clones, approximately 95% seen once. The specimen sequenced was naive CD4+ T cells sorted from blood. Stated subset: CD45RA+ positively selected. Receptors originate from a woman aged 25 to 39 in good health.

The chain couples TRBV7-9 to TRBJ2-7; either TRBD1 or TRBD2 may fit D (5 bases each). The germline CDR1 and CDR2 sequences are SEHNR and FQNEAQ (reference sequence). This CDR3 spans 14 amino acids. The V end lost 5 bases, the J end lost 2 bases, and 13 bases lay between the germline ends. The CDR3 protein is CASSTGTTPYEQYF. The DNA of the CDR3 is TGTGCCAGCAGCACCGGGACGACCCCCTACGAGCAGTACTTC.

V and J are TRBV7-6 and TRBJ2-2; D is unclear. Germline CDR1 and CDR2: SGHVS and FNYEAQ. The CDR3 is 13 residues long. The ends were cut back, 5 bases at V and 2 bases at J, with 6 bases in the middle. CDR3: CASSPINTGELFF. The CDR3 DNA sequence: TGTGCCAGCAGCCCGATAAACACCGGGGAGCTGTTTTTT.

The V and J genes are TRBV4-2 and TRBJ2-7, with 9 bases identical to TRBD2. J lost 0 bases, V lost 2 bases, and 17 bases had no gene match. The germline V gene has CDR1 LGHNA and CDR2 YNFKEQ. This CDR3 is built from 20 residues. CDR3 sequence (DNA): TGTGCCAGCAGCCAAAATTTCGCGGGAGGGTCTCTTGCTAGCTCCTACGAGCAGTACTTC. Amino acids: CASSQNFAGGSLASSYEQYF.

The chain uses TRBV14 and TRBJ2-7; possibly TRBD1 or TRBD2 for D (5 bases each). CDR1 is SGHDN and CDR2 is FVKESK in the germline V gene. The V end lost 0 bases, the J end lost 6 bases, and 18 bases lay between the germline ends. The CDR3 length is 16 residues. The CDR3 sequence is CASSQDYGLRGAEQYF. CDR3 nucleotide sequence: TGTGCCAGCAGCCAAGATTATGGGTTACGAGGGGCCGAGCAGTACTTC.

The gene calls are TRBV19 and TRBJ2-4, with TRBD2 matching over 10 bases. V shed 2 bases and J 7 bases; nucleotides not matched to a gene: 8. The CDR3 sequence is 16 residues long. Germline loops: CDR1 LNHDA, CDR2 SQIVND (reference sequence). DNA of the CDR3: TGTGCCAGTAGTATAACTTCTAGCGGGAGTCTTAACATTCAGTACTTC. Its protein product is CASSITSSGSLNIQYF.

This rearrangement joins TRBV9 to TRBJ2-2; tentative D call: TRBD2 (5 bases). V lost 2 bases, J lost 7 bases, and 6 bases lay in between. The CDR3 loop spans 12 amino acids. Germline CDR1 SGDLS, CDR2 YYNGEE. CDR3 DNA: TGTGCCAGCAGCGTCGGAGGCGGGGAGCTGTTTTTT. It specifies CASSVGGGELFF. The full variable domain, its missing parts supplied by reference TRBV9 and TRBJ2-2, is DSGVTQTPKHLITATGQRVTLRCSPRSGDLSVYWYQQSLDQGLQFLIQYYNGEERAKGNILERFSAQQFPDLHSELNLSSLELGDSALYFCASSVGGGELFFGEGSRLTVL.

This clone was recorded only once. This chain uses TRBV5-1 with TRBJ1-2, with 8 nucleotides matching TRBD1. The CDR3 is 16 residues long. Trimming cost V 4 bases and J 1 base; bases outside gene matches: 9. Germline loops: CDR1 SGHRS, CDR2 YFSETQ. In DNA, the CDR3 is TGCGCCAGCAGCGGCATCAGGGGGCTGAATAACTATGGCTACACCTTC. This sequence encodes CASSGIRGLNNYGYTF.

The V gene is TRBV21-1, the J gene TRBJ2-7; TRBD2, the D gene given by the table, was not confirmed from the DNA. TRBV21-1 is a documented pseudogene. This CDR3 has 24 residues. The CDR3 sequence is CASSKVGMRAGAHFNTTLLYEQYF. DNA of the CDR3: TGTGCCAGCAGCAAAGTCGGGATGAGGGCTGGAGCCCACTTCAACACGACTTTACTTTACGAGCAGTACTTC.

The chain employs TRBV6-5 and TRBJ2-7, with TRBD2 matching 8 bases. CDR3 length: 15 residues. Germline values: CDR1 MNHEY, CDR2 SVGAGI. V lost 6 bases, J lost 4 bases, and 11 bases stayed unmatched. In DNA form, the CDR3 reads TGTGCCAGCAGGGCCCCTGGGGCGGGAGGTTACGAGCAGTACTTC. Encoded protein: CASRAPGAGGYEQYF.

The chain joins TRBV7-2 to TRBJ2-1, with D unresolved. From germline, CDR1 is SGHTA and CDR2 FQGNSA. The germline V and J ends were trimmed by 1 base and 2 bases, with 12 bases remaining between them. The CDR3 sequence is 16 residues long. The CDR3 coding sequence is TGTGCCAGCAGCTTAGTTGTCCTGCGAACCTACAATGAGCAGTTCTTC. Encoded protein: CASSLVVLRTYNEQFF.

The DNA for the CDR3 is TGTGCCAGCAGTTTATCGAAGCGGGGTCTCAGCTCTGGGGCCAACGTCCTGACTTTC. Its translation is CASSLSKRGLSSGANVLTF. The chain recombines TRBV27 with TRBJ2-6; 7 bases are a match to TRBD2. The CDR3 spans 19 residues. The V and J ends lost 0 bases and 0 bases, in that order; junction bases with no gene match: 8. Germline CDR1 is MNHEY and CDR2 is SMNVEV (reference sequence).

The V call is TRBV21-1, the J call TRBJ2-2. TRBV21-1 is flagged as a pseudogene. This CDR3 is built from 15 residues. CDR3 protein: CASPRPGTESGELFF. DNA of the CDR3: TGTGCCAGCCCACGGCCCGGGACGGAAAGCGGGGAGCTGTTTTTT.

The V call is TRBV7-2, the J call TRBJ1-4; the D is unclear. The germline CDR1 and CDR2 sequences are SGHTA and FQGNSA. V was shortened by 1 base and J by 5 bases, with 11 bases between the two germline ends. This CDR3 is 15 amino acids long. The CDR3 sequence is CASSLDRARNEKLFF. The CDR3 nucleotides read TGTGCCAGCAGCTTAGATCGGGCAAGAAATGAAAAACTGTTTTTT.

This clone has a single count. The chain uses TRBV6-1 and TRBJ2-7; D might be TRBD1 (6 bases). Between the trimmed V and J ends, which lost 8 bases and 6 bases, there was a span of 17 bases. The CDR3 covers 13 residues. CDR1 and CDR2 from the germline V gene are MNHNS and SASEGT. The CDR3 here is CASRAPRGIEQYF. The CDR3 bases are TGTGCCAGCCGTGCTCCCAGGGGAATCGAGCAGTACTTC.

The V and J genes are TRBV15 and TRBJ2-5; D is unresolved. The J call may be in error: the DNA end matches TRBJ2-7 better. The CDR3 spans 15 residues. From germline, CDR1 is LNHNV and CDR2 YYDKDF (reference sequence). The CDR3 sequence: CATSRDLVVFYEQYF. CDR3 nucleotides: TGTGCCACCAGCAGAGATCTTGTGGTCTTCTACGAGCAGTACTTC.

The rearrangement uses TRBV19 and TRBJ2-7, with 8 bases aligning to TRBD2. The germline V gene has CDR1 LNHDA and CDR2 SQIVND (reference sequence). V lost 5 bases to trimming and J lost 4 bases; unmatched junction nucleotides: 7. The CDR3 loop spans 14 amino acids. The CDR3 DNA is TGTGCCAGTAGTGGGAGCGGGAGAACTTACGAGCAGTACTTC. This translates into CASSGSGRTYEQYF.

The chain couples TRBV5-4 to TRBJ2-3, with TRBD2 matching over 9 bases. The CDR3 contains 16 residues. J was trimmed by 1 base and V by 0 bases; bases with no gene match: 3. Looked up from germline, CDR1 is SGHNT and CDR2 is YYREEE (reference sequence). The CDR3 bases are TGTGCCAGCAGCTTGGAATTAGCGGGAGGCACAGATACGCAGTATTTT. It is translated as CASSLELAGGTDTQYF.

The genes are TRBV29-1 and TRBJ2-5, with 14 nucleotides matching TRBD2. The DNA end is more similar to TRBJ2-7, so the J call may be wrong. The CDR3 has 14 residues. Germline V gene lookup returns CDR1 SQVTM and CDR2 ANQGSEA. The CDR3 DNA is TGCAGCGCCACCGGGACTAGCGGGAGAAACGAGCAGTACTTC. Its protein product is CSATGTSGRNEQYF.

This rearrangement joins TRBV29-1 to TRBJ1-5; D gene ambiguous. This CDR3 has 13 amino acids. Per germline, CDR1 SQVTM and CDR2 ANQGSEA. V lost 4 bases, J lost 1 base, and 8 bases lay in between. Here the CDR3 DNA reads TGCAGCGTTGGCAAACAGAGCAATCAGCCCCAGCATTTT. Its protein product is CSVGKQSNQPQHF.